A single sample is the source of the 14 T cell receptor beta chains below, sequenced in a study of beta chain features in type 1 diabetes. Study-wide results and limits: Shorter TCRB CDR3s, moderately but significantly so, marked every one of the four CD4+ subsets in Type 1 diabetes patients.

Investigators reverse transcribed all isolated RNA, so they sequenced expressed TCRB transcripts. TCRdb's table, derived via immunoSEQ multiplex PCR, lists solely in-frame clones and lacks some. The sample has roughly 53,000 clones, under 55% seen once. Antigen specificity for these receptors is unknown. Sequencing input: Tregs from blood. The receptor source for this set is a young man with type 1 diabetes.

This clone was seen a few times. The chain recombines TRBV6-1 with TRBJ2-7; D remains unclear. The CDR3 runs to 11 residues. V lost 2 bases to trimming and J lost 5 bases, with 4 bases between them. The germline V gene encodes CDR1 MNHNS and CDR2 SASEGT. This chain's CDR3 is CASSEFNEQYF. Written as DNA, the CDR3 is TGTGCCAGCAGTGAATTCAACGAGCAGTACTTC.

This clone has just one count. The CDR3: CASSDPGLAGRDTQYF. In DNA form, the CDR3 reads TGTGCCAGCAGCGACCCGGGACTAGCGGGGAGAGATACGCAGTATTTT. The rearrangement uses TRBV9 and TRBJ2-3; 13 positions match TRBD2. The ends lost 3 bases at V and 5 bases at J; junction bases unmatched: 6. Germline CDR1 and CDR2: SGDLS and YYNGEE. This CDR3 has 16 residues. The whole variable domain, filled in from reference TRBV9 and TRBJ2-3, reads DSGVTQTPKHLITATGQRVTLRCSPRSGDLSVYWYQQSLDQGLQFLIQYYNGEERAKGNILERFSAQQFPDLHSELNLSSLELGDSALYFCASSDPGLAGRDTQYFGPGTRLTVL.

This chain links TRBV4-2 with TRBJ1-2, with 8 positions matching TRBD1. The CDR3 consists of 16 residues. J lost 4 bases, V lost 0 bases, and 7 bases had no gene match. Germline CDR1 LGHNA, CDR2 YNFKEQ. This CDR3 is CASSQDVGQGFYGYTF. CDR3 DNA: TGTGCCAGCAGCCAAGACGTAGGACAGGGATTCTATGGCTACACCTTC.

The chain has TRBV28 and TRBJ1-5; D remains ambiguous. CDR1 is MDHEN and CDR2 is SYDVKM in the germline V gene. The V gene lost 2 bases and the J gene lost 2 bases, with 10 bases spanning the gap. The CDR3 has 15 residues. DNA for the CDR3: TGTGCCAGCAGTTTAATCACCAGTGGCAATCAGCCCCAGCATTTT. The encoded protein is CASSLITSGNQPQHF.

As to this clone: At the DNA level, this CDR3 is encoded by other sequences in the same sample as well. The chain recombines TRBV7-7 with TRBJ2-5; 8 bases are shared with TRBD2. CDR1 is SSHAT and CDR2 is FNYEAQ in the germline V gene (reference sequence). Losses at the gene ends were 3 bases for V and 5 bases for J; bases not matched to a gene: 2. The CDR3 contains 13 residues. The CDR3 protein is CASSLSGSETQYF. The CDR3 DNA reads as TGTGCCAGCAGCTTGAGCGGGAGTGAGACCCAGTACTTC.

The chain joins TRBV5-1 to TRBJ2-3, with a tentative D call TRBD1 (6 bases). Germline V gene data show CDR1 as SGHRS and CDR2 as YFSETQ. CDR3 length: 14 amino acids. Trimming took 4 bases from V and 6 from J, leaving 15 bases between them. The CDR3 region has the DNA TGCGCCAGCAGCCCCGGACAGCCGTGGGATACGCAGTATTTT. Amino acids: CASSPGQPWDTQYF.

This clone was found a few times. The chain links TRBV5-4 to TRBJ2-1; TRBD2 aligns across 12 bases. The germline V gene encodes CDR1 SGHNT and CDR2 YYREEE (reference sequence). The V gene end was trimmed by 4 bases and the J gene end by 1 base; junction bases not matched to a gene: 12. The CDR3 runs 19 residues. The CDR3 DNA reads TGTGCCAGCAGCCAACATCGGACTAGCGGGATAAGATCCTACAATGAGCAGTTCTTC. Amino acids: CASSQHRTSGIRSYNEQFF.

The V and J genes are TRBV6-1 and TRBJ2-7; 9 bases line up with TRBD1. Germline V gene lookup returns CDR1 MNHNS and CDR2 SASEGT. The CDR3 is made up of 14 amino acids. Trimming removed 5 bases from V and 3 bases from J; junction bases left unmatched: 5. The CDR3 nucleotides read TGTGCCAGCAGTTTTGGACAGGGGATCTACGAGCAGTACTTC. As protein: CASSFGQGIYEQYF.

The chain employs TRBV9 and TRBJ1-5; TRBD1 agrees at 8 bases. The CDR3 is 16 amino acids. V lost 3 bases to trimming and J lost 1 base; unmatched junction nucleotides: 6. Germline V gene lookup returns CDR1 SGDLS and CDR2 YYNGEE. CDR3 DNA: TGTGCCAGCAGCGCAGGGGGCCCCTCAAGCAATCAGCCCCAGCATTTT. Residues: CASSAGGPSSNQPQHF.

J is TRBJ2-5 and V is TRBV2, with 13 bases matching TRBD2. The V gene end was trimmed by 3 bases and the J gene end by 4 bases; junction bases not matched to a gene: 5. Germline V CDR1 and CDR2: SNHLY, FYNNEI. This CDR3 comprises 16 residues. The CDR3 DNA reads as TGTGCCAGCAGTGACATTGGACTAGCGGGAGCAGAGACCCAGTACTTC. This gives the protein CASSDIGLAGAETQYF. Variable domain in full (rest from reference TRBV2 and TRBJ2-5): EPEVTQTPSHQVTQMGQEVILRCVPISNHLYFYWYRQILGQKVEFLVSFYNNEISEKSEIFDDQFSVERPDGSNFTLKIRSTKLEDSAMYFCASSDIGLAGAETQYFGPGTRLLVL.

V is TRBV4-2 and J is TRBJ2-3; D unclear. The V end was cut by 1 base, the J end by 6 bases, with 14 bases between. CDR3 length: 15 amino acids. Germline lookup yields CDR1 LGHNA and CDR2 YNFKEQ. The chain's CDR3 is CASSQAYGSSDTQYF. The CDR3 DNA follows: TGTGCCAGCAGCCAAGCATACGGTAGCAGCGATACGCAGTATTTT.

The chain carries TRBV18 and TRBJ2-5; possible D gene TRBD2, 6 bases. Per germline, CDR1 KGHSH and CDR2 LQKENI. Trimming removed 0 bases from V and 2 bases from J, with 10 bases in between. The CDR3 is 15 residues long. CDR3 nucleotide sequence: TGTGCCAGCTCACCACCAGAGGGGACTCAAGAGACCCAGTACTTC. This encodes CASSPPEGTQETQYF.

This clone has only a few counts. The V gene is TRBV7-3, the J gene TRBJ2-7; 10 bases line up with TRBD1. The ends lost 5 bases at V and 1 base at J; junction bases unmatched: 11. Germline loops: CDR1 SGHTA, CDR2 FQGTGA. This CDR3 region has 17 residues. The CDR3 reads CASSPDPWTGGSYEQYF. CDR3 sequence (DNA): TGTGCCAGCAGCCCCGATCCCTGGACAGGGGGGTCCTACGAGCAGTACTTC.

The chain uses TRBV7-8 and TRBJ1-2; TRBD1 is a possible D gene (6 bases). V lost 5 bases and J 7 bases, leaving 20 bases between the germline ends. The CDR3 spans 15 residues. Germline V gives CDR1 SGHVS, CDR2 FQNEAQ. CDR3 sequence (DNA): TGTGCCAGCAGCAAGGACAGCCACTATTGGGGTGGCTACACCTTC. Its protein product is CASSKDSHYWGGYTF. The full variable domain, with the rest looked up from reference TRBV7-8 and TRBJ1-2, is GAGVSQSPRYKVAKRGQDVALRCDPISGHVSLFWYQQALGQGPEFLTYFQNEAQLDKSGLPSDRFFAERPEGSVSTLKIQRTQQEDSAVYLCASSKDSHYWGGYTFGSGTRLTVV.